This TCR beta chain was identified in a study of cytomegalovirus exposure and HLA in healthy donors. The CDR3 has 14 residues. The ends were cut back, 5 bases at V and 2 bases at J, with 12 bases in the middle. Germline values: CDR1 MNHEY, CDR2 SMNVEV (reference sequence). Findings and caveats of the study: For most TCR beta V segments, an earlier analysis put the productive rate at about 87% or about 30% of the time. Certain sequence variants were highly shared and formed a cluster, and this cluster was likely a sequencing artifact.

Regarding this clone: Its antigen is unidentified.

With 60 Vbeta and 13 Jbeta primers, the PCR was carried out. Only in-frame clones appear in the TCRdb table, and some are missing; sequencing was by immunoSEQ multiplex PCR. The sample records fewer than 110,000 clones, around 74% being singletons. The receptor comes from a woman aged 40 to 49 in good health and CMV-seropositive. The source material was PBMCs. The chain couples TRBV27 to TRBJ1-2, with D perhaps TRBD1 (5 bases). The CDR3 DNA is TGTGCCAGCAGTGTACGTACAGGAAACTATGGCTACACCTTC. This translates into CASSVRTGNYGYTF.